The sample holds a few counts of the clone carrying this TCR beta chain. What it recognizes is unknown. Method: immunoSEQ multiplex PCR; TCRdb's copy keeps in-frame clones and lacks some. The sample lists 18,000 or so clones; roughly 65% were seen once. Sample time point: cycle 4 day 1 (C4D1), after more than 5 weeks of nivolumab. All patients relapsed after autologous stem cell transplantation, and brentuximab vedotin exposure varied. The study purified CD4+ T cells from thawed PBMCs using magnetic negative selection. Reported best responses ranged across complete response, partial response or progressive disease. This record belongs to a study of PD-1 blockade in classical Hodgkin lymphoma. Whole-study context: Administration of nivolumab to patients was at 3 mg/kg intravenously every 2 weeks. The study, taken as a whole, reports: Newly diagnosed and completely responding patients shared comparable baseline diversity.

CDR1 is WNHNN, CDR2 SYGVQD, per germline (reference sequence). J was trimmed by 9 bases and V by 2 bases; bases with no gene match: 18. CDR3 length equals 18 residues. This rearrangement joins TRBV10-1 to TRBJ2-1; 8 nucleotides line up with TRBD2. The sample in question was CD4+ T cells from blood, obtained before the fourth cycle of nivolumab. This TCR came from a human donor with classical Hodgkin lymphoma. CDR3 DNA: TGCGCCAGCAGTGAGCGGTTTGTCTTATCGGGAGGGCTTTGTGAGCAGTTCTTC. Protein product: CASSERFVLSGGLCEQFF.